Listed below are T cell receptor beta chains from one sample, sequenced in a study of T-cell reconstitution after alpha-beta-depleted transplantation in children. TCRdb analysed the PCR reads with MiXCR anew, one entry per CDR3 protein. The repertoire holds approximately 800,000 distinct CDR3 sequences, around 15% seen once, with around 5% in the top ten. The sequences come from PBMCs, mostly from graft donor cells, collected 360 days after TCRalphabeta/CD19-depleted stem cell transplant. All receptors derive from a male patient aged 5 to 17 who had a stem cell transplant for acute lymphoblastic leukemia, so the T cells may come from the graft donor. Both conserved end residues are part of each CDR3. Each record gives: CDR3 protein, CDR3 DNA, V gene, D gene, J gene, clone size. A D gene is named only where the DNA matches it firmly. Not every row has a clone size; where given, it reads once, few, many or a size class.

CASSTRAGGTGETQYF | TGTGCCAGCAGTACTAGGGCAGGGGGCACGGGAGAGACCCAGTACTTC | TRBV7-9 | TRBD1 | TRBJ2-5 | many
CAWSGWTSGKRSYNEQFF | TGTGCCTGGAGTGGATGGACTAGCGGGAAGAGGTCCTACAATGAGCAGTTCTTC | TRBV30 | TRBD2 | TRBJ2-1 | -
CATFESGRYDYEQYF | TGTGCCACTTTCGAAAGCGGGAGGTACGACTACGAGCAGTACTTC | TRBV6-1 | TRBD2 | TRBJ2-7 | -
CSARPGLKAEQYF | TGCAGTGCTCGACCGGGACTAAAGGCCGAGCAGTACTTC | TRBV20-1 | TRBD2 | TRBJ2-7 | few
CASSWSVGAYNEQFF | TGCGCCAGCAGCTGGTCTGTCGGAGCCTACAATGAGCAGTTCTTC | TRBV5-1 | - | TRBJ2-1 | few
CASSPPGLGTHEQYF | TGTGCCAGCAGTCCCCCGGGACTAGGAACTCACGAGCAGTACTTC | TRBV12-3/TRBV12-4 | TRBD2 | TRBJ2-7 | few
CASSVSASPSYTQYF | TGTGCCAGCAGCGTGTCCGCGAGTCCCTCCTATACGCAGTATTTT | TRBV9 | - | TRBJ2-3 | -
CASSLEGWDTGELFF | TGCGCCAGCAGCTTGGAGGGATGGGACACCGGGGAGCTGTTTTTT | TRBV5-1 | - | TRBJ2-2 | -
CATDTSLGLAGKETQYF | TGTGCCACCGATACTTCCTTGGGACTAGCGGGAAAAGAGACCCAGTACTTC | TRBV15 | TRBD2 | TRBJ2-5 | once
CASSLLRAGGSSYNEQFF | TGTGCCAGCAGCCTACTGAGGGCGGGAGGGAGCTCCTACAATGAGCAGTTCTTC | TRBV9 | TRBD2 | TRBJ2-1 | few
CASGVGGLAGGTYEQYF | TGTGCCAGCGGGGTGGGGGGACTAGCGGGAGGTACCTACGAGCAGTACTTC | TRBV6-1 | TRBD2 | TRBJ2-7 | few
CASSLRPGYGYTF | TGCGCCAGCAGCTTGAGGCCAGGGTATGGCTACACCTTC | TRBV5-1 | - | TRBJ1-2 | few
CASSLLADQYNEQFF | TGTGCCAGCAGCTTACTAGCGGACCAGTACAATGAGCAGTTCTTC | TRBV9 | TRBD2 | TRBJ2-1 | few
CASSFYREINTGELFF | TGTGCCAGCAGCTTTTACAGGGAAATTAACACCGGGGAGCTGTTTTTT | TRBV7-6 | - | TRBJ2-2 | few
CASSQERLTDTQYF | TGTGCCAGCAGCCAAGAGCGGCTCACAGATACGCAGTATTTT | TRBV3-1 | - | TRBJ2-3 | -